These 12 T cell receptor beta chains were all obtained from the same sample, sequenced in a study of T-cell memory formation after mild COVID-19. TCRdb reprocessed the 5' RACE reads with MiXCR, giving one entry per CDR3 protein. There are some 180,000 distinct CDR3 sequences in the sample; 10% to 15% occur only once, and approximately 3.5% lies in the top ten. The source material was PBMCs or a T cell subset sorted from them (not recorded which). The source of these receptors is a man between 18 and 29 years old who had mild COVID-19 (a few samples of this study predate the infection). Cell type and time point are not known.

This clonotype was counted only a few times. V and J are TRBV3-1 and TRBJ2-3; 10 nucleotides match TRBD2. The CDR3 contains 15 residues. The germline V gene has CDR1 LGHDT and CDR2 YNNKEL (reference sequence). Trimming cost V 8 bases and J 4 bases; bases outside gene matches: 9. The CDR3 coding sequence is TGTGCCAGCGGGGACAGCGGGGGGGCCGCAGATACGCAGTATTTT. This gives the protein CASGDSGGAADTQYF.

Of note for this clonotype: One end of the junction does not line up with germline, which may come from a read error. V usage is TRBV2 and J usage is TRBJ1-2; maybe TRBD1 (5 bases). Looked up from germline, CDR1 is SNHLY and CDR2 is FYNNEI. The CDR3 covers 13 residues. CDR3 DNA: TGTGACAGCAGGAGGGGCGGAGTCTATGGCTACACCTTC. The encoded protein is CDSRRGGVYGYTF. Full variable domain (missing parts from reference TRBV2 and TRBJ1-2): EPEVTQTPSHQVTQMGQEVILRCVPISNHLYFYWYRQILGQKVEFLVSFYNNEISEKSEIFDDQFSVERPDGSNFTLKIRSTKLEDSAMYFCDSRRGGVYGYTFGSGTRLTVV.

V is TRBV14 and J is TRBJ1-6, with D tentatively TRBD1 (6 bases). The V and J ends lost 3 bases and 10 bases respectively, with 13 bases between them. This CDR3 is built from 14 residues. Germline lookup yields CDR1 SGHDN and CDR2 FVKESK. CDR3 residues: CASSQEHRVSPLHF. CDR3 DNA: TGTGCCAGCAGCCAGGAACACAGGGTCTCACCCCTCCACTTT. Based on the CDR3 plus reference TRBV14 and TRBJ1-6, the full variable domain is EAGVTQFPSHSVIEKGQTVTLRCDPISGHDNLYWYRRVMGKEIKFLLHFVKESKQDESGMPNNRFLAERTGGTYSTLKVQPAELEDSGVYFCASSQEHRVSPLHFGNGTRLTVT.

This clonotype has more than one count but fewer than ten. CDR3 nucleotide sequence: TGTGCCAGCACTCATCGACTACCTGACACCGGGGAGCTGTTTTTT. This encodes CASTHRLPDTGELFF. The chain uses TRBV6-2 or TRBV6-3 and TRBJ2-2, with a possible D match to TRBD2 (5 bases). Between the trimmed V and J ends, which lost 7 bases and 3 bases, there was a span of 15 bases. The CDR3 has 15 amino acids. CDR1 and CDR2 (germline): MNHEY, SVGEGT.

V gene TRBV4-1 combines with J gene TRBJ2-7, with TRBD1 as a possible D gene (6 bases). CDR1 MGHRA and CDR2 YSYEKL come from the germline V gene. The CDR3 loop spans 17 amino acids. V shed 4 bases and J shed 0 bases, with 19 bases lying between them. CDR3 sequence reads: CASSPRRQETSSYEQYV. The CDR3 nucleotides read TGCGCCAGCAGCCCTCGCAGACAGGAGACCAGCTCCTACGAGCAGTACGTC.

This clonotype has a count of ten or more. V usage is TRBV4-3 and J usage is TRBJ2-5; D is possibly TRBD2 (5 bases). With 4 bases removed from V and 3 bases from J, the gap between germline ends came to 9 bases. Germline-derived CDR1 and CDR2 are LGHNA and YSLEER. This CDR3 has 13 residues. The CDR3 DNA sequence: TGCGCCAGCAGCCCCGGACTGAAAGAGACCCAGTACTTC. Protein sequence: CASSPGLKETQYF.

The chain joins TRBV7-2 to TRBJ2-2; D possibly matches TRBD1 or TRBD2 (5 bases each). V lost 5 bases, J lost 0 bases, and 10 bases lay in between. The CDR3 is 15 residues long. Germline assignment: CDR1 SGHTA and CDR2 FQGNSA. The CDR3 here is CASSRDPTNTGELFF. The CDR3 DNA follows: TGTGCCAGCAGCAGGGACCCCACGAACACCGGGGAGCTGTTTTTT.

This clonotype was observed a handful of times. The chain employs TRBV7-2 and TRBJ2-2, with D possibly being TRBD1 or TRBD2 (5 bases each). The CDR3 is made up of 16 amino acids. Germline V gives CDR1 SGHTA, CDR2 FQGNSA. V lost 4 bases and J lost 3, with 15 bases in between. The CDR3 DNA reads TGTGCCAGCAGCTCCGGTCCGGGGCTATACACCGGGGAGCTGTTTTTT. Protein product: CASSSGPGLYTGELFF.

This clonotype appeared a few times. The chain couples TRBV29-1 to TRBJ1-1; D not certain. Trimming removed 4 bases from V and 0 bases from J, with 6 bases in between. Germline CDR1 SQVTM, CDR2 ANQGSEA. The CDR3 covers 12 residues. The DNA of the CDR3 is TGCAGCGTTGTTTGGGTGAACACTGAAGCTTTCTTT. Amino acids: CSVVWVNTEAFF.

This sequence joins TRBV7-4 and TRBJ2-7; no definite D call. CDR3 length equals 10 residues. The germline V gene encodes CDR1 SGHVT and CDR2 SQSDAQ. V gave up 10 bases and J gave up 9 bases, with 13 bases separating them. The CDR3 DNA sequence: TGTGCCAACCTCCCGATTAGGCAGTACGTC. Encoded protein: CANLPIRQYV.

This clonotype has a handful of counts. The genes are TRBV6-2 or TRBV6-3 and TRBJ2-7; D is perhaps TRBD1 (6 bases). The ends were cut back, 10 bases at V and 4 bases at J, with 14 bases in the middle. CDR1 is MNHEY and CDR2 is SVGEGT in the germline V gene. There are 12 residues in the CDR3. Here the CDR3 DNA reads TGTGCCACCGCGGACAGCCCTTACGAGCAGTACTTC. Its protein is CATADSPYEQYF.

The chain uses TRBV10-3 and TRBJ2-3; 7 nucleotides align to TRBD2. The CDR3 totals 16 residues. From germline, CDR1 is ENHRY and CDR2 SYGVKD. With V trimmed by 5 bases and J by 2 bases, 10 bases remained unmatched. The CDR3 loop is CAISPRAGAFTDTQYF. The CDR3 bases are TGTGCCATCAGTCCCCGGGCGGGAGCCTTCACAGATACGCAGTATTTT.